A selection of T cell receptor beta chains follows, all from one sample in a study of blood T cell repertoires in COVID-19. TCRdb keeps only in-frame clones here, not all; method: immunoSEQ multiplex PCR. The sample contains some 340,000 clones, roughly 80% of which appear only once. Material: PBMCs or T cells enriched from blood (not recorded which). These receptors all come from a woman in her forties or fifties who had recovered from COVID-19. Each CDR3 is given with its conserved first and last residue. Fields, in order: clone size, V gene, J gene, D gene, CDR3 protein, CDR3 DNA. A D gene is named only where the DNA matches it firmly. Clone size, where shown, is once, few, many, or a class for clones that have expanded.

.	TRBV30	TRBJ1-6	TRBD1	CAWMGQGISPLHF	TGTGCCTGGATGGGACAGGGAATTTCACCCCTCCACTTT
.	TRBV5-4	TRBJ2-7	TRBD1	CASSLVVGTAYSYEQYF	TGTGCCAGCAGCTTGGTGGTAGGGACAGCTTACTCCTACGAGCAGTACTTC
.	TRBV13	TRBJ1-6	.	CASSAHGGASSYNSPLHF	TGTGCCAGCAGCGCCCACGGGGGGGCTAGCTCCTATAATTCACCCCTCCACTTT
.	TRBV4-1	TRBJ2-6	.	CASSQGRASSGANVLTF	TGCGCCAGCAGCCAAGGCAGGGCCAGCTCTGGGGCCAACGTCCTGACTTTC
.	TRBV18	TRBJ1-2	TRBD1	CASSPGGTASNYGYTF	TGTGCCAGCTCACCGGGCGGGACAGCTTCTAACTATGGCTACACCTTC
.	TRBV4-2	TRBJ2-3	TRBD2	CASSPLRTSGGPTDTQYF	TGTGCCAGCAGCCCCCTCCGGACTAGCGGGGGCCCCACAGATACGCAGTATTTT
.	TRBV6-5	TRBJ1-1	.	CASTPQGNTEAFF	TGTGCCAGCACCCCCCAGGGGAACACTGAAGCTTTCTTT
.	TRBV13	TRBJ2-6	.	CASSSLSSGANVLTF	TGTGCCAGCAGCTCCCTAAGCTCTGGGGCCAACGTCCTGACTTTC
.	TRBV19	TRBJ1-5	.	CASSIPGANQPQHF	TGTGCCAGTAGTATACCTGGGGCCAATCAGCCCCAGCATTTT
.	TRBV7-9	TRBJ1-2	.	CASSAGGRWGYTF	TGTGCCAGCAGCGCAGGAGGGCGTTGGGGCTACACCTTC
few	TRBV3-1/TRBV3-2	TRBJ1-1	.	CASSPKRRDTQAFF	TGTGCCAGCAGCCCTAAAAGACGGGACACCCAAGCTTTCTTT
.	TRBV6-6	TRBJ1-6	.	CASIPTGRFAYSPLHF	TGTGCCAGCATCCCGACAGGCAGGTTTGCGTATTCACCCCTCCACTTT
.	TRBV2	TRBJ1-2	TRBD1	CASTPDRAASYTF	TGTGCCAGCACCCCGGACAGGGCTGCTAGCTACACCTTC
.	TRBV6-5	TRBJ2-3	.	CASAAGSEGKAYF	TGTGCCAGCGCGGCGGGTTCAGAGGGTAAAGCGTATTTT
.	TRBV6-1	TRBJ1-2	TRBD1	CASSEGTGAIGYTF	TGTGCCAGCAGTGAGGGGACAGGGGCTATCGGCTACACCTTC
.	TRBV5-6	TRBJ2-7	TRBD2	CASSHGTSGLTYEQYF	TGTGCCAGCAGCCATGGGACTAGCGGGCTTACCTACGAGCAGTACTTC
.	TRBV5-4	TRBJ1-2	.	CASSLAGGGYGYTF	TGTGCCAGCAGCTTGGCGGGGGGAGGCTATGGCTACACCTTC
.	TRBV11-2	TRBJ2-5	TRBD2	CASSLDSDWDYQETQYF	TGTGCCAGCAGCTTAGATTCGGATTGGGACTATCAAGAGACCCAGTACTTC
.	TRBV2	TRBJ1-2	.	CASSELGNYGYTF	TGTGCCAGCAGTGAACTGGGCAACTATGGCTACACCTTC
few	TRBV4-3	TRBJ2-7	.	CASSPEVEGGQYF	TGCGCCAGCAGCCCAGAGGTGGAGGGAGGTCAGTACTTC
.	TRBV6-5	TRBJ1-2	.	CASSPGAFNYGYTF	TGTGCCAGCAGTCCGGGAGCTTTTAACTATGGCTACACCTTC
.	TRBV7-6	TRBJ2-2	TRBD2	CASSLVRGSWNTGELFF	TGTGCCAGCAGCTTAGTCCGCGGGAGTTGGAACACCGGGGAGCTGTTTTTT
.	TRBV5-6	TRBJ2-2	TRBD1	CASSLGNRGIGELFF	TGTGCCAGCAGCTTAGGGAACAGGGGAATCGGGGAGCTGTTTTTT
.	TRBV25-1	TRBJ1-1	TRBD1	CASSVTGGTEAFF	TGTGCCAGCAGTGTTACAGGGGGCACTGAAGCTTTCTTT
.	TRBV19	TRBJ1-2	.	CASTRTQGGVDTF	TGTGCCAGTACCAGGACCCAAGGGGGAGTCGACACCTTC
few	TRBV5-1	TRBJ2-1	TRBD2	CASSLLAGVSNEQFF	TGCGCCAGCAGTTTACTAGCGGGGGTCTCGAATGAGCAGTTCTTC
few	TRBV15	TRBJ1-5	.	CATSLVQTGHQHF	TGTGCCACCAGTTTGGTCCAGACAGGCCACCAGCATTTT
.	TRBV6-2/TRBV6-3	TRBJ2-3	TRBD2	CASSPTSGRTGGTQYF	TGTGCCAGCAGCCCCACTAGCGGGAGGACTGGGGGTACGCAGTATTTT
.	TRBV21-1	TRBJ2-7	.	CASSKDDRGLDEQYF	TGTGCCAGCAGCAAAGATGACAGGGGGCTAGACGAGCAGTACTTC
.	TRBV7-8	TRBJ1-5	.	CASSFGWTGSGNQPQHF	TGTGCCAGCAGCTTTGGGTGGACGGGGTCGGGCAATCAGCCCCAGCATTTT
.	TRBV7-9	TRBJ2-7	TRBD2	CASSPWVSGNEQYF	TGTGCCAGCAGCCCCTGGGTCAGCGGGAACGAGCAGTACTTC
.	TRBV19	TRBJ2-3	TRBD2	CASSKAGGTDTQYF	TGTGCCAGTAGCAAAGCGGGGGGCACAGATACGCAGTATTTT
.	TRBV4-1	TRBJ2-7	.	CASSQDGSATPYEQYF	TGCGCCAGCAGCCAAGATGGGAGTGCAACCCCCTACGAGCAGTACTTC
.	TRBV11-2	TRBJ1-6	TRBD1	CASSPRTGGSPLHF	TGTGCCAGCAGCCCCCGGACAGGGGGCTCACCCCTCCACTTT
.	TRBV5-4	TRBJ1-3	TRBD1	CASSSGQSLIGNTIYF	TGTGCCAGCAGCTCGGGACAGTCGCTAATCGGAAACACCATATATTTT
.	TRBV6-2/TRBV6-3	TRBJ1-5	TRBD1	CASSQGARGQPQHF	TGTGCCAGCAGTCAGGGGGCGAGGGGTCAGCCCCAGCATTTT
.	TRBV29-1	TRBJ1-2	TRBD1	CSVAGQGGGYTF	TGCAGCGTTGCGGGCCAGGGGGGTGGCTACACCTTC
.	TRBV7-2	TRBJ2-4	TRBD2	CASSLGLAEKNIQYF	TGTGCCAGCAGCCTCGGACTAGCGGAGAAAAACATTCAGTACTTC
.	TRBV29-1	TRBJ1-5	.	CSVAGTGPGDQPQHF	TGCAGCGTGGCTGGTACGGGGCCAGGGGATCAGCCCCAGCATTTT
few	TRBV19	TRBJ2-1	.	CASSDRGRNEQFF	TGTGCCAGTAGCGACAGAGGACGCAATGAGCAGTTCTTC